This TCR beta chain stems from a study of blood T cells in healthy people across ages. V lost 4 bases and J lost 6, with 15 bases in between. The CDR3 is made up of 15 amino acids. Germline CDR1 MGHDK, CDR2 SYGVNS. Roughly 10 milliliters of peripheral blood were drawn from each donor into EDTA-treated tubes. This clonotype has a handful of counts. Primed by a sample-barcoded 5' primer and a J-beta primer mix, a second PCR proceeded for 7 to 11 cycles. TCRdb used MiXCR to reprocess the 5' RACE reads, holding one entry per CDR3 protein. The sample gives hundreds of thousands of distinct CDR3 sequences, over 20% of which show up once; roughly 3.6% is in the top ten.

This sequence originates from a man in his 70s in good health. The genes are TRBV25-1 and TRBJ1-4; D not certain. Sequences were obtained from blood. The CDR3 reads CASSAPRLSDEKLFF. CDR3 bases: TGTGCCAGCAGTGCTCCCAGGCTTAGTGATGAAAAACTGTTTTTT. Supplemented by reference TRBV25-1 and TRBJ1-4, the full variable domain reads EADIYQTPRYLVIGTGKKITLECSQTMGHDKMYWYQQDPGMELHLIHYSYGVNSTEKGDLSSESTVSRIRTEHFPLTLESARPSHTSQYLCASSAPRLSDEKLFFGSGTQLSVL.